The clone carrying this T cell receptor (beta chain) has at least ten counts. TCRdb independently ran MiXCR on the RT-PCR reads; one entry per CDR3 protein. The repertoire has hundreds of thousands of distinct CDR3 sequences, over 12% of them found once; the top ten carry 3.6%. The germline V gene has CDR1 SEHNR and CDR2 FQNEAQ (reference sequence). J lost 2 bases, V lost 5 bases, and 9 bases had no gene match. The CDR3 has 18 amino acids. This chain connects TRBV7-9 to TRBJ2-1; 13 nucleotides align to TRBD2. The sequence was collected from a female donor in good health, serving as a healthy control. The sample consisted of memory CD4+ T cells from blood. CDR3 nucleotides: TGTGCCAGCAGCCCGGGACTAGCGGGGAGCGAGCCCTACAATGAGCAGTTCTTC. Encoded protein: CASSPGLAGSEPYNEQFF.